This T cell receptor (beta chain) originates from a study of response to subunit inactivated influenza vaccine. V shed 5 bases and J shed 7 bases, with 15 bases lying between them. The CDR3 length is 13 residues. Germline loops: CDR1 DFQATT, CDR2 SNEGSKA (reference sequence). TCRdb itself ran the RT-PCR reads through MiXCR, one entry per CDR3 protein. The table shows hundreds of thousands of distinct CDR3 sequences, with about 15% occurring only once. Concerning this clonotype itself: Its cognate antigen is unknown.

Study-wide findings and caveats: A suggestion made by the authors is that each seasonal influenza vaccination recruits few new T cells.

This TCR was sampled from a man between 45 and 60 years old who received an inactivated influenza vaccine. V usage is TRBV20-1 and J usage is TRBJ2-1, with D perhaps TRBD1 or TRBD2 (5 bases each). The source material was PBMCs from blood, sampled less than 15 days before vaccination. CDR3: CSARGPSRNEQFF. Here the CDR3 DNA reads TGCAGTGCTCGGGGACCTAGCCGAAATGAGCAGTTCTTC.